The clone carrying this TCR beta chain appeared many times. The library was built from around 380 ng RNA with molecular barcoded adaptors for alpha/delta and beta/gamma chains. TCRdb re-called the reads with MiXCR, one entry per CDR3 protein. The sample holds 43,000 or so distinct CDR3 sequences; about 20% are singletons and the top ten take less than 45%. The data were taken from a study of read filtering for tumor transcriptome and immune sequencing. The specimen was a population of CD138-negative cells sorted from bone marrow. The receptor comes from a donor over 35 with multiple myeloma.

CDR3 DNA sequence: TGTGCCAGCAGGCCAGGGGGAGGCAATGAGCAGTTCTTC. Protein: CASRPGGGNEQFF. The V call is TRBV28, the J call TRBJ2-1, with D possibly being TRBD1 (7 bases). The CDR3 runs to 13 residues. Trimming cost V 6 bases and J 6 bases, with 12 bases left between them. Germline CDR1 is MDHEN and CDR2 is SYDVKM. The variable domain in full, completed from reference TRBV28 and TRBJ2-1, reads DVKVTQSSRYLVKRTGEKVFLECVQDMDHENMFWYRQDPGLGLRLIYFSYDVKMKEKGDIPEGYSVSREKKERFSLILESASTNQTSMYLCASRPGGGNEQFFGPGTRLTVL.